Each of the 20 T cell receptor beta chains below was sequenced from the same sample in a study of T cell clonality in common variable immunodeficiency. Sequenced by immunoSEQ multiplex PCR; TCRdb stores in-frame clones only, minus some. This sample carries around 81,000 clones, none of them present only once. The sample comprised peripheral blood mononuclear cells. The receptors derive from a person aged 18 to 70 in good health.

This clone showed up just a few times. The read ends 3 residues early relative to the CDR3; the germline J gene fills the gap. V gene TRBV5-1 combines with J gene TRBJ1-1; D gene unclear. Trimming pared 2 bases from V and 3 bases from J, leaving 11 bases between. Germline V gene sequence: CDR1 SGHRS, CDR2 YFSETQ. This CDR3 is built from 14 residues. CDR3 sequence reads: CASSLTGLDTEAFF. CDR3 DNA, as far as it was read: TGCGCCAGCAGCTTAACGGGTTTGGACACTGAA.

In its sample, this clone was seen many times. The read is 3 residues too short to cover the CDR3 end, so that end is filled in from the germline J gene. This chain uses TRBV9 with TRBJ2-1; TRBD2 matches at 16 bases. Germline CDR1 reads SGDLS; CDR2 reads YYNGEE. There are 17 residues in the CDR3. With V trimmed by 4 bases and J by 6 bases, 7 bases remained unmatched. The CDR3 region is CASSSPGLAGGGNEQFF. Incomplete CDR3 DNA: TGTGCCAGCAGCTCCCCGGGACTAGCGGGAGGGGGCAATGAG.

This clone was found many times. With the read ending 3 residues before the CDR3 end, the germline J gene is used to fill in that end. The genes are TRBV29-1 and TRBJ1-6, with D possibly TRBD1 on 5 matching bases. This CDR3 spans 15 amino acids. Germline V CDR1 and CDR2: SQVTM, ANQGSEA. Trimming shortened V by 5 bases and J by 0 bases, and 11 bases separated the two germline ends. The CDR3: CSVHRISSYNSPLHF. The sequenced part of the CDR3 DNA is TGCAGCGTTCACAGGATCAGCTCCTATAATTCACCC. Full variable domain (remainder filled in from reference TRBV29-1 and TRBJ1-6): SAVISQKPSRDICQRGTSLTIQCQVDSQVTMMFWYRQQPGQSLTLIATANQGSEATYESGFVIDKFPISRPNLTFSTLTVSNMSPEDSSIYLCSVHRISSYNSPLHFGNGTRLTVT.

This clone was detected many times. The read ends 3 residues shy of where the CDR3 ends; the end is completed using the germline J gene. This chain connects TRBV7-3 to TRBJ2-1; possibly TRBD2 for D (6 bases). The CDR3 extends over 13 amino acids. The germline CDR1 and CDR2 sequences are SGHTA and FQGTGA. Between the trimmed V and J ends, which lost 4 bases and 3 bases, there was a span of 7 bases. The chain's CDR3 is CASSSGLYNEQFF. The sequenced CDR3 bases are TGTGCCAGCAGCTCGGGACTCTACAATGAG.

The CDR3 bases that were read are TGTGCCAGCAGCTTACCGGGGTTCGGAAACACC. Translating gives CASSLPGFGNT. The whole CDR3 sequence reads CASSLPGFGNTIYF. This chain links TRBV11-2 with TRBJ1-3, with D unclear. The observed sequence ends 3 residues before the CDR3 terminus, with the missing tail filled in from the germline J gene. This CDR3 has 14 residues. CDR1 SGHAT and CDR2 FQNNGV come from the germline V gene. The V and J ends lost 2 bases and 4 bases respectively, with 9 bases between them. The variable domain in full, completed from reference TRBV11-2 and TRBJ1-3, reads EAGVAQSPRYKIIEKRQSVAFWCNPISGHATLYWYQQILGQGPKLLIQFQNNGVVDDSQLPKDRFSAERLKGVDSTLKIQPAKLEDSAVYLCASSLPGFGNTIYFGEGSWLTVV.

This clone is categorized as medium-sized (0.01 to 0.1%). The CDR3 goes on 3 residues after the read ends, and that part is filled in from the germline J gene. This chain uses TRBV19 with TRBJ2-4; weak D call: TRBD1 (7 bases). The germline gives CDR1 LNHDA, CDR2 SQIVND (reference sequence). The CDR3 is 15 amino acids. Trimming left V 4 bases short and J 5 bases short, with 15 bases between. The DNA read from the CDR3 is TGTGCCAGTAGTAAAGGGGGCGGAGGGGAAAACATT. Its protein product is CASSKGGGGENI. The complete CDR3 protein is CASSKGGGGENIQYF.

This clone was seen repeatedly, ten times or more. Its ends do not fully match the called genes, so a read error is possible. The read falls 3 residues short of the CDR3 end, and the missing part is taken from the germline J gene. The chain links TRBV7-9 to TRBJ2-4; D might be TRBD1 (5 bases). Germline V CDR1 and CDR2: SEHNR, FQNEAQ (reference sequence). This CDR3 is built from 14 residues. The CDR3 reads CAPDNRLAKNIQYF. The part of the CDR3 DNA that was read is TGCGCACCCGACAACAGGCTAGCCAAAAACATT.

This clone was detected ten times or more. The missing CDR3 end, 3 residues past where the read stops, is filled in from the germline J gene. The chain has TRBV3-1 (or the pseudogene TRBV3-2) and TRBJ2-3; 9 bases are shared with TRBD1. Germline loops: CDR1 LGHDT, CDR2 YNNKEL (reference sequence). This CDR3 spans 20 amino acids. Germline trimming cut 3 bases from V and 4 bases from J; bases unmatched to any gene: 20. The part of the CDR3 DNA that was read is TGTGCCAGCAGCCAGTCCCTTCCGGACAGGGGAGGCGGGTATGCAGATACG. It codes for CASSQSLPDRGGGYADT. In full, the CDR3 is CASSQSLPDRGGGYADTQYF.

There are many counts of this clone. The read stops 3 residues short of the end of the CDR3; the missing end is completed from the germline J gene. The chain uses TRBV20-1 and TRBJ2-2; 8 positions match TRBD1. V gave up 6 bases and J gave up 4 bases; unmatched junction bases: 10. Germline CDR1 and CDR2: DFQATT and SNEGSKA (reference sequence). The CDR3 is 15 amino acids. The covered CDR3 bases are TGCAGTGCCGCAGCACTCGACAGGGGCACCGGGGAG. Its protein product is CSAAALDRGTGE. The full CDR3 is CSAAALDRGTGELFF.

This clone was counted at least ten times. CDR3: CASGLGGAEQFF. The sequenced CDR3 bases are TGTGCCAGCGGTCTAGGAGGTGCTGAG. The V call is TRBV7-9, the J call TRBJ2-1, with D possibly matching TRBD2 (5 bases). The read halts 3 residues ahead of the CDR3 end, with the missing end drawn from the germline J gene. The germline gives CDR1 SEHNR, CDR2 FQNEAQ (reference sequence). Trimming pared 8 bases from V and 9 bases from J, leaving 14 bases between. This CDR3 is built from 12 residues.

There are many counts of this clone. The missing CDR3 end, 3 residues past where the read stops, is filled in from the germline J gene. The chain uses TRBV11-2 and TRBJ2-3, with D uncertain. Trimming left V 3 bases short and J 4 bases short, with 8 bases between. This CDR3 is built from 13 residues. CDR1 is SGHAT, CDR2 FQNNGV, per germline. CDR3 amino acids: CASSFAVADTQYF. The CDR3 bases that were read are TGTGCCAGCAGCTTTGCGGTTGCAGATACG. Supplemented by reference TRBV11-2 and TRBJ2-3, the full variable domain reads EAGVAQSPRYKIIEKRQSVAFWCNPISGHATLYWYQQILGQGPKLLIQFQNNGVVDDSQLPKDRFSAERLKGVDSTLKIQPAKLEDSAVYLCASSFAVADTQYFGPGTRLTVL.

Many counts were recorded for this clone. The CDR3 DNA, read in part, is TGTGCCAGCAGTTCGTTATCCTACGAG. Its translation: CASSSLSYE. The CDR3 in full is CASSSLSYEQYF. V gene TRBV27 combines with J gene TRBJ2-7; D is unclear. The read is 3 residues too short to cover the CDR3 end, so that end is filled in from the germline J gene. Germline CDR1 is MNHEY and CDR2 is SMNVEV (reference sequence). V dropped 4 bases and J dropped 1 base, with 5 bases sitting between them. The CDR3 consists of 12 residues.

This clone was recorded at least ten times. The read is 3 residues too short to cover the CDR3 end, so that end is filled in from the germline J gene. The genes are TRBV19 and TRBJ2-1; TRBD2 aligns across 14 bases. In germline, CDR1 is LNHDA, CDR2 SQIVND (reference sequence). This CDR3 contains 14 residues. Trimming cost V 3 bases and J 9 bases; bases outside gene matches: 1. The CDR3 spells CASSMGLAGAEQFF. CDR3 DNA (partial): TGTGCCAGTAGTATGGGACTAGCGGGAGCTGAG. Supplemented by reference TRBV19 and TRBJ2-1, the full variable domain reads DGGITQSPKYLFRKEGQNVTLSCEQNLNHDAMYWYRQDPGQGLRLIYYSQIVNDFQKGDIAEGYSVSREKKESFPLTVTSAQKNPTAFYLCASSMGLAGAEQFFGPGTRLTVL.

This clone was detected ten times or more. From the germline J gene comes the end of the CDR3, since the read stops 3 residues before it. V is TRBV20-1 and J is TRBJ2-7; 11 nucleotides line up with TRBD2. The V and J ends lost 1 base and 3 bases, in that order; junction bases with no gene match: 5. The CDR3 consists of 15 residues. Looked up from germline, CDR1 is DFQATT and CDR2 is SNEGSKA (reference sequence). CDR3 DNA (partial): TGCAGTGCTAGAGCCTTAGCGGGAGGGAACTACGAG. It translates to CSARALAGGNYE. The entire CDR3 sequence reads CSARALAGGNYEQYF.

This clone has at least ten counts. The CDR3: CASSLESTGGGNIQYF. The CDR3 DNA, read in part, is TGTGCCAGCAGCTTAGAGTCGACAGGGGGCGGAAACATT. The chain has TRBV7-3 and TRBJ2-4, with 10 bases lining up with TRBD1. With the read ending 3 residues before the CDR3 end, the germline J gene is used to fill in that end. The length of the CDR3 is 16 residues. CDR1 and CDR2 (germline): SGHTA, FQGTGA. The V and J ends lost 2 bases and 6 bases, in that order; junction bases with no gene match: 7.

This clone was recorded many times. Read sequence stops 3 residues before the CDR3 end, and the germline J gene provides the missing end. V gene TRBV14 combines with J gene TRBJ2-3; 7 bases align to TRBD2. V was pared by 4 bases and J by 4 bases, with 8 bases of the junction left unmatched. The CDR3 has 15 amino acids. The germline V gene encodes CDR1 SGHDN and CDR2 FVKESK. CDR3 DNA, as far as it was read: TGTGCCAGCAGCCCCCCGGCGGGAGCCCCAGATACG. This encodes CASSPPAGAPDT. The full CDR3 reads CASSPPAGAPDTQYF.

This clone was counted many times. The CDR3 loop is CASTHGVADTDTQYF. The CDR3 bases that were read are TGCGCCAGCACCCACGGGGTAGCGGACACAGATACG. V usage is TRBV5-1 and J usage is TRBJ2-3, with a tentative D call TRBD2 (6 bases). Read sequence stops 3 residues before the CDR3 end, and the germline J gene provides the missing end. The ends were cut back, 6 bases at V and 2 bases at J, with 16 bases in the middle. CDR3 length: 15 residues. Germline CDR1 and CDR2: SGHRS and YFSETQ.

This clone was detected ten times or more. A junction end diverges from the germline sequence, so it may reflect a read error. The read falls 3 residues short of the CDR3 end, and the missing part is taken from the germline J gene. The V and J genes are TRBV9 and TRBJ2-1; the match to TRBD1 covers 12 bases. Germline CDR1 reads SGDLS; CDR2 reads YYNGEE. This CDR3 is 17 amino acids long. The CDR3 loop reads CASSVALGTGGYDEQFF. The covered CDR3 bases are TGTGCCAGCAGCGTAGCCCTGGGGACAGGGGGCTACGATGAG.

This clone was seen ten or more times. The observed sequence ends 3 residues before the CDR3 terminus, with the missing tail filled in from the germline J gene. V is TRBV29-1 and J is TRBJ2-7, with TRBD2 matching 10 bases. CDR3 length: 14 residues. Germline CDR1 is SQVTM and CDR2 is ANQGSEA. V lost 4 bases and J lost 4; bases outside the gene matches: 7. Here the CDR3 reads CSVVRASGSYEQYF. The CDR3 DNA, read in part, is TGCAGCGTTGTGCGGGCTAGCGGGAGTTACGAG.

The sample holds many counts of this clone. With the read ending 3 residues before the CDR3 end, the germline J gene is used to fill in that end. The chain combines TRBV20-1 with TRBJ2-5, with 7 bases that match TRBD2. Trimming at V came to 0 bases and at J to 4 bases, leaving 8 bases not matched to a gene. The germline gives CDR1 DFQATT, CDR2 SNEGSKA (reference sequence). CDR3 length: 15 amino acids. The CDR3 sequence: CSARDPAGVGETQYF. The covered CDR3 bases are TGCAGTGCTAGAGATCCGGCGGGAGTTGGAGAGACC.